These 9 T cell receptor beta chains share one sample of origin, sequenced in a study of blood T cell repertoires in COVID-19 (dated by TCRdb to about 2020). Libraries came from the immunoSEQ multiplex PCR assay. In TCRdb, the immuneACCESS table is reduced to in-frame sequences with V and J assigned. These tables do not hold every clone; where another copy was compared, an unresolved V gene accounts for under half, and the others remain unexplained. The sample table contains about 83,000 clones; only one count was recorded for about 84% of them. The ten largest account for 8% of the sample. Material for sequencing was peripheral blood. Receptor source: a middle-aged man with active COVID-19.

CDR3 in DNA: TGTGCCAGCAGTCCGCTTTACAGGGGGCGGGATGAGCAGTTCTTC. Translating gives CASSPLYRGRDEQFF. The chain recombines TRBV28 with TRBJ2-1; 9 bases line up with TRBD1. After removal of 5 bases from V and 8 bases from J, the junction contained 10 bases not matched to a gene. There are 15 residues in the CDR3. CDR1 and CDR2 (germline): MDHEN, SYDVKM. Full variable domain (missing parts from reference TRBV28 and TRBJ2-1): DVKVTQSSRYLVKRTGEKVFLECVQDMDHENMFWYRQDPGLGLRLIYFSYDVKMKEKGDIPEGYSVSREKKERFSLILESASTNQTSMYLCASSPLYRGRDEQFFGPGTRLTVL.

V and J are TRBV7-2 and TRBJ1-2, with a possible D match to TRBD1 (6 bases). CDR1 is SGHTA and CDR2 is FQGNSA in the germline V gene. The CDR3 runs 15 residues. Trimming removed 4 bases at V and 7 bases at J, with 19 bases between. CDR3 amino acids: CASSSYLQGPSGYTF. CDR3 nucleotide sequence: TGTGCCAGCAGCTCTTACTTACAGGGTCCCTCTGGCTACACCTTC. Drawing the rest from reference TRBV7-2 and TRBJ1-2, the complete variable domain is GAGVSQSPSNKVTEKGKDVELRCDPISGHTALYWYRQSLGQGLEFLIYFQGNSAPDKSGLPSDRFSAERTGGSVSTLTIQRTQQEDSAVYLCASSSYLQGPSGYTFGSGTRLTVV.

This clone was observed a handful of times. V is TRBV14 and J is TRBJ2-1; tentative D call: TRBD1 (5 bases). The CDR3 is 12 residues long. The V end was cut by 0 bases, the J end by 10 bases, with 7 bases between. Per the germline V gene, CDR1 is SGHDN and CDR2 is FVKESK. The CDR3 DNA follows: TGTGCCAGCAGCCAAGAAGGGGCCGAGCAGTTCTTC. Protein product: CASSQEGAEQFF.

The rearrangement joins TRBV6-6 to TRBJ2-7; weak D call: TRBD1 (6 bases). CDR3 length equals 14 residues. Trimming took 1 base from V and 3 from J, leaving 10 bases between them. Germline V CDR1 and CDR2: MNHNY, SVGAGI (reference sequence). The chain's CDR3 is CASSYLGALYEQYF. CDR3 nucleotides: TGTGCCAGCAGTTACTTGGGGGCCCTCTACGAGCAGTACTTC.

The rearrangement links TRBV10-3 to TRBJ2-7, with D possibly matching TRBD2 (7 bases). The CDR3 consists of 13 residues. Germline CDR1 and CDR2: ENHRY and SYGVKD. Trimming shortened V by 6 bases and J by 0 bases, and 9 bases separated the two germline ends. DNA for the CDR3: TGTGCCATCAGCGCGGGGGCCTCCTACGAGCAGTACTTC. It specifies CAISAGASYEQYF.

V gene TRBV6-5 combines with J gene TRBJ1-6, with 11 positions matching TRBD1. J was trimmed by 5 bases and V by 10 bases; bases with no gene match: 7. This CDR3 comprises 15 residues. The germline gives CDR1 MNHEY, CDR2 SVGAGI. CDR3 amino acids: CATTGQGGHNSPLHF. CDR3 coding DNA: TGTGCCACCACGGGACAGGGGGGCCATAATTCACCCCTCCACTTT.

The chain uses TRBV18 and TRBJ1-2; TRBD1 agrees at 12 bases. With V trimmed by 3 bases and J by 3 bases, 5 bases remained unmatched. The CDR3 is 16 amino acids. In germline, CDR1 is KGHSH, CDR2 LQKENI. CDR3 loop: CASSPGTGGLYYGYTF. The DNA for the CDR3 is TGTGCCAGCTCACCCGGGACAGGGGGCCTCTACTATGGCTACACCTTC.

V is TRBV7-2 and J is TRBJ1-2, with 7 bases identical to TRBD1. Germline V gives CDR1 SGHTA, CDR2 FQGNSA. The J segment lost 7 bases and the V segment lost 5 bases, leaving 10 bases of the junction unmatched. The CDR3 is made up of 14 amino acids. As DNA, the CDR3 is TGTGCCAGCAGCCTTGGACAGGCCATTGGTGGCTACACCTTC. This translates into CASSLGQAIGGYTF.

The genes are TRBV19 and TRBJ1-2; 7 bases agree with TRBD1. Germline CDR1 is LNHDA and CDR2 is SQIVND (reference sequence). With V trimmed by 7 bases and J by 1 base, 9 bases remained unmatched. The CDR3 runs to 15 residues. This chain's CDR3 is CASNRWDRINYGYTF. The DNA for the CDR3 is TGTGCCAGTAACCGGTGGGACAGAATTAACTATGGCTACACCTTC.